This T cell receptor (beta chain) was captured in a study of blood T cells in healthy people across ages. As to this clonotype: Its cognate antigen is unknown.

Germline CDR1 reads SGHTA; CDR2 reads FQGNSA. The V end lost 5 bases, the J end lost 7 bases, and 17 bases lay between the germline ends. The CDR3 runs to 15 residues. A J-beta primer mix and a sample-barcoded 5' primer were used in a second PCR of roughly 7 to 12 cycles. Each cDNA molecule, via a template-switch adaptor with 12 random nucleotides, was tagged. CDR3-containing paired-end reads numbered at least 3 million in each sample. TCRdb re-called the 5' RACE reads through MiXCR, storing one row per CDR3 protein. The table lists 1.2 million to 1.5 million distinct CDR3 sequences, around 59% of them singletons. Broader study findings: Estimated diversity that came from one million T cells was considered an underestimate. Conclusively comparing naive with antigen-experienced cells was impossible with unsorted PBMCs.

The sample comprised blood. This TCR was sampled from a man aged 18 to 30 in good health. This chain joins TRBV7-2 and TRBJ1-4; tentative D call: TRBD1 (6 bases). CDR3 bases: TGTGCCAGCAGCCCCCATTCCGGGACACGTGAAAAACTGTTTTTT. This codes for CASSPHSGTREKLFF.